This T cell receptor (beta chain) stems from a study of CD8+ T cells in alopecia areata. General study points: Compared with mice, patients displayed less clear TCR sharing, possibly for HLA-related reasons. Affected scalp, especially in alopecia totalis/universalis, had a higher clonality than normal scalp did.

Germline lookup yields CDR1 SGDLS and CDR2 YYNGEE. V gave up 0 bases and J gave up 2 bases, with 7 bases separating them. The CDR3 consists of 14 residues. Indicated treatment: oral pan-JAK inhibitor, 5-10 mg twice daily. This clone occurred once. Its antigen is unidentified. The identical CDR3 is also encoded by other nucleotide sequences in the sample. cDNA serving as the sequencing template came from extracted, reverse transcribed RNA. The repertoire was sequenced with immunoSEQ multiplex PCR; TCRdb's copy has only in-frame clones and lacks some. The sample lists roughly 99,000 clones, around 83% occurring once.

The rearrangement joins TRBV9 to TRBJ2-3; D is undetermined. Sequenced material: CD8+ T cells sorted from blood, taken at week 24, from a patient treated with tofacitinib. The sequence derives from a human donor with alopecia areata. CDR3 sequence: CASSVEGTTDTQYF. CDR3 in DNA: TGTGCCAGCAGCGTAGAGGGCACCACAGATACGCAGTATTTT. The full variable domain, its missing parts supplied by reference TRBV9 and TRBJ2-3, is DSGVTQTPKHLITATGQRVTLRCSPRSGDLSVYWYQQSLDQGLQFLIQYYNGEERAKGNILERFSAQQFPDLHSELNLSSLELGDSALYFCASSVEGTTDTQYFGPGTRLTVL.